These 14 T cell receptor beta chains share one sample of origin, sequenced in a study of T cell repertoires in cytomegalovirus infection. The antigens these receptors bind are not known. TCRdb reprocessed the reads with MiXCR, giving one entry per CDR3 protein. The data show just under 500,000 distinct CDR3 sequences, around a third seen once. The source material was cultured PBMCs, sampled from culture after CMV antigen stimulation. These receptors were collected from a human donor in good health (CMV status not recorded). Some clones in this sample may be carry-over from other donors' samples.

The chain joins TRBV19 to TRBJ2-4, with D perhaps assigned TRBD1 or TRBD2 (5 bases each). Trimming took off 1 base at V and 1 base at J, with 11 bases between the two ends. Germline CDR1 and CDR2: LNHDA and SQIVND (reference sequence). This CDR3 is 16 amino acids long. The CDR3 DNA is TGTGCCAGTAGTATAGGAGGGGTGAGGGCCAAAAACATTCAGTACTTC. The encoded protein is CASSIGGVRAKNIQYF.

This clonotype has only a few counts. The genes are TRBV7-9 and TRBJ2-7; TRBD1 might be the D (6 bases). The V end was cut by 6 bases, the J end by 5 bases, with 14 bases between. This CDR3 contains 13 residues. Germline values: CDR1 SEHNR, CDR2 FQNEAQ (reference sequence). CDR3 in DNA: TGTGCCAGCAGGGAAGGGGGTTTCAACGAGCAGTACTTC. Translated: CASREGGFNEQYF.

The chain couples TRBV28 to TRBJ2-7, with 12 bases aligning to TRBD2. This CDR3 spans 19 amino acids. Trimming at V came to 5 bases and at J to 3 bases, leaving 17 bases not matched to a gene. The germline V gene encodes CDR1 MDHEN and CDR2 SYDVKM. CDR3 DNA sequence: TGTGCCAGCAGTCGGTTGGACAGGACTAGCGGGATCCACCGCTACGAGCAGTACTTC. This translates into CASSRLDRTSGIHRYEQYF.

This clonotype occurred once. Given a much more abundant clone one base away, this may be a read error. Here the CDR3 reads CASSIAPGGGALF. The CDR3 nucleotides are TGTGCCAGTAGTATAGCCCCGGGAGGGGGAGCTTTATTT. J is TRBJ1-1 and V is TRBV19, with a possible D match to TRBD1 (6 bases). Germline V gene sequence: CDR1 LNHDA, CDR2 SQIVND (reference sequence). This CDR3 has 13 residues.

The V call is TRBV2, the J call TRBJ2-3; no clear D gene. The V gene lost 1 base and the J gene lost 0 bases, with 11 bases spanning the gap. Germline V CDR1 and CDR2: SNHLY, FYNNEI. The CDR3 sequence is 16 residues long. The CDR3 nucleotides are TGTGCCAGCAGTGAAGACGGCCTGATTAGCACAGATACGCAGTATTTT. Its translation is CASSEDGLISTDTQYF.

This clonotype came up a few times. J is TRBJ2-1 and V is TRBV6-1; D may be TRBD2 (5 bases). Germline V gene sequence: CDR1 MNHNS, CDR2 SASEGT. Trimming stripped 6 bases from V and 7 bases from J, with 16 bases between. The CDR3 sequence is 14 residues long. The CDR3, as DNA: TGTGCCAGCAGGCCCGATTTCGGCGGGAATGAGCAGTTCTTC. Translated: CASRPDFGGNEQFF.

There are many counts of this clonotype. The rearrangement links TRBV7-2 to TRBJ2-3, with D hard to call. The CDR3 consists of 13 residues. Germline CDR1 reads SGHTA; CDR2 reads FQGNSA. V lost 4 bases, J lost 6 bases, and 11 bases lay in between. The CDR3 spells CASSSPVVDTQYF. As DNA, the CDR3 is TGTGCCAGCAGCTCCCCCGTCGTGGATACGCAGTATTTT.

This clonotype appeared a few times. V and J are TRBV6-5 and TRBJ2-7; D is undetermined. Trimming cost V 10 bases and J 3 bases, with 10 bases left between them. The CDR3 is 11 residues long. Germline lookup yields CDR1 MNHEY and CDR2 SVGAGI. CDR3 protein: CATRSFYEQYV. For the CDR3, the DNA is TGTGCCACACGGAGCTTCTACGAGCAGTACGTC.

The J gene is TRBJ1-1, the V gene TRBV5-1; 7 bases align to TRBD1. V lost 4 bases, J lost 4 bases, and 7 bases stayed unmatched. CDR3 length equals 14 residues. CDR1 SGHRS and CDR2 YFSETQ come from the germline V gene. The CDR3 protein is CASSERQGGTEAFF. Written as DNA, the CDR3 is TGCGCCAGCAGCGAACGACAGGGAGGCACTGAAGCTTTCTTT.

This clonotype has a handful of counts. The chain links TRBV7-2 to TRBJ2-1, with 8 bases lining up with TRBD1. Germline V gene lookup returns CDR1 SGHTA and CDR2 FQGNSA. V lost 1 base and J lost 3; bases outside the gene matches: 5. The CDR3 loop spans 16 amino acids. The CDR3 here is CASSLEGTGYYNEQFF. The CDR3 nucleotides read TGTGCCAGCAGCTTAGAGGGGACAGGATACTACAATGAGCAGTTCTTC. Full variable domain (rest looked up from reference TRBV7-2 and TRBJ2-1): GAGVSQSPSNKVTEKGKDVELRCDPISGHTALYWYRQSLGQGLEFLIYFQGNSAPDKSGLPSDRFSAERTGGSVSTLTIQRTQQEDSAVYLCASSLEGTGYYNEQFFGPGTRLTVL.

The chain carries TRBV6-2 or TRBV6-3 and TRBJ1-4, with D perhaps matching TRBD1 (6 bases). Per germline, CDR1 MNHEY and CDR2 SVGEGT. CDR3 size: 14 residues. Trimming shortened V by 6 bases and J by 6 bases, and 14 bases separated the two germline ends. CDR3 amino acids: CASSPDRYYEKLFF. CDR3 nucleotide sequence: TGTGCCAGCAGCCCGGACAGATACTATGAAAAACTGTTTTTT.

This clonotype has at least ten counts. A junction end diverges from the germline sequence, so it may reflect a read error. The chain recombines TRBV7-2 with TRBJ1-5, with D uncertain. The CDR3 has 14 residues. Germline V gives CDR1 SGHTA, CDR2 FQGNSA. Here the CDR3 DNA reads TGTGCCAGCAGCCCTGTTGCGAGCATTCAGCCCCAGCATTTT. Translated, it gives CASSPVASIQPQHF.

The genes are TRBV5-4 and TRBJ2-4, with 8 bases aligning to TRBD1. This CDR3 has 13 residues. CDR1 and CDR2 (germline): SGHNT, YYREEE (reference sequence). V shed 4 bases and J 6 bases; nucleotides not matched to a gene: 3. The DNA of the CDR3 is TGTGCCAGCAGCCTCGGACAGGGAAACATTCAGTACTTC. Encoded protein: CASSLGQGNIQYF.

This clonotype came up many times. V and J are TRBV7-2 and TRBJ2-1; TRBD2 aligns across 8 bases. The CDR3 covers 14 residues. The germline gives CDR1 SGHTA, CDR2 FQGNSA. V lost 6 bases, J lost 8 bases, and 9 bases stayed unmatched. DNA of the CDR3: TGTGCCAGCAGTTTCCCGGGACTAGGGTATGAGCAGTTCTTC. It translates to CASSFPGLGYEQFF.